These T cell receptor beta chains were read from a single sample in a study of radiotherapy plus CTLA-4 blockade in lung cancer. Sequencing was performed with immunoSEQ multiplex PCR; in TCRdb, only in-frame clones are kept and a portion is missing. This sample yields 25,000 to 35,000 clones, of which over 75% are seen a single time; roughly 25% belongs to the top ten. The material was peripheral blood, obtained from a patient treated with radiotherapy plus ipilimumab. Source of these receptors: a human donor with non-small cell lung cancer that progressed on radiotherapy plus ipilimumab. CDR3s include the opening cysteine and the closing phenylalanine or tryptophan. D genes are given only for firm matches. Rows give clone size only sometimes, using once, few, many, or a class for an expanded clone.

TRBJ2-3 TRBD2 TRBV9 NA TGTGCCAGCAGTCCCCGGGGGGGTTCTAGCACAGATACGCAGTATTTT CASSPRGGSSTDTQYF
TRBJ2-3 NA TRBV11-2 NA TGTGCCAGCAGCCTCGACTCGTATACGCAGTATTTT CASSLDSYTQYF
TRBJ1-4 NA TRBV5-1 NA TGCGCCAGCAGCCAAGACAGCACCAATGAAAAACTGTTTTTT CASSQDSTNEKLFF
TRBJ2-7 TRBD2 TRBV29-1 NA TGCAGCGTTGAAATGGTAGCGGGGAGTCCCTCCTACGAGCAGTACTTC CSVEMVAGSPSYEQYF
TRBJ1-5 NA TRBV20-1 NA TGCAGTGCTAGTGGCGGTCAGCCCCAGCATTTT CSASGGQPQHF
TRBJ1-1 NA TRBV19 once TGTGCCAGTAGTATCGAGGGATTGAACACTGAAGCTTTCTTT CASSIEGLNTEAFF
TRBJ2-7 TRBD2 TRBV7-2 NA TGTGCCAGCAGCTCGGGACTAGCGGGGGTGGGAAGCTCCTACGAGCAGTACTTC CASSSGLAGVGSSYEQYF
TRBJ2-5 TRBD1 TRBV5-1 NA TGCGCCAGCAGCGAAGGGACAGGACCGTTTTTTGAGCAGTACTTC CASSEGTGPFFEQYF
TRBJ1-5 NA TRBV7-9 NA TGTGCCAGCAGTGAGAGCAATCAGCCCCAGCATTTT CASSESNQPQHF
TRBJ1-1 TRBD1 TRBV15 NA TGTGCCACCAGCAGAGAGACAGGGGTAAACACTGAAGCTTTCTTT CATSRETGVNTEAFF
TRBJ2-3 TRBD2 TRBV28 NA TGTGCCAGCAGCTATTCGAGCGGGGGGCTTGGAGATACGCAGTATTTT CASSYSSGGLGDTQYF
TRBJ2-7 TRBD2 TRBV7-3 once TGTGCCAGCAGTCCTGGACTAGCGGGTCCCTACGAGCAGTACTTC CASSPGLAGPYEQYF
TRBJ1-2 TRBD1 TRBV27 once TGTGCCAGCAGTTTATGGGGGGACAGGGCCTACTATGGCTACACCTTC CASSLWGDRAYYGYTF
TRBJ1-1 NA TRBV19 medium-sized TGTGCCAGTAGTTCGGGGGTCCGGACTGAAGCTTTCTTT CASSSGVRTEAFF
TRBJ2-3 NA TRBV18 once TGTGCCAGCTCACCCGGCAGGGCCCTGCGAGATACGCAGTATTTT CASSPGRALRDTQYF
TRBJ2-3 TRBD2 TRBV5-1 NA TGCGCCAGCAGCCCGCTACTAGCGGGGGGCACAGATACGCAGTATTTT CASSPLLAGGTDTQYF
TRBJ2-5 NA TRBV7-3 NA TGTGCCAGCAGCTGGCGGGACGGAGAGACCCAGTACTTC CASSWRDGETQYF
TRBJ2-1 TRBD2 TRBV9 once TGTGCCAGCAGCGTAGTGGGGCAGCGGGAGGAGCAGTTCTTC CASSVVGQREEQFF
TRBJ1-2 NA TRBV28 NA TGTGCCAGCAGGGAACAGGCAACTGGCTACACCTTC CASREQATGYTF
TRBJ2-3 NA TRBV13 NA TGTGCCAGCAGCTTAACAGGGCCAGATACGCAGTATTTT CASSLTGPDTQYF
TRBJ2-7 TRBD1 TRBV10-3 NA TGTGCCATCTGCGGGACAGGGTCCTACGAGCAGTACTTC CAICGTGSYEQYF
TRBJ2-5 TRBD1 TRBV4-2 NA TGTGCCAGCAGCGAAGCCAGGGGGAAGACCCAGTACTTC CASSEARGKTQYF
TRBJ1-1 NA TRBV28 NA TGTGCCAGCAGTTTGGGGACAATGAACACTGAAGCTTTCTTT CASSLGTMNTEAFF
TRBJ1-1 TRBD1 TRBV6-6 NA TGTGCCAGTACCGGGACAGGGGGATTTGAAGCTTTCTTT CASTGTGGFEAFF
TRBJ2-5 NA TRBV5-1 NA TGCGCCAGCAGCTTTCAGGGAACAGAGACCCAGTACTTC CASSFQGTETQYF
TRBJ2-2 TRBD1 TRBV5-1 NA TGCGCCAGCAGCTTGGACAGGGGGTCCAACACCGGGGAGCTGTTTTTT CASSLDRGSNTGELFF
TRBJ2-3 TRBD2 TRBV23-1 once TGCGCCAGCCCTTTTAGACAGCGGGGGACAGATACGCAGTATTTT CASPFRQRGTDTQYF